This is a list of T cell receptor beta chains from one sample in a study of persistence of HIV-infected CD4 T cells. These receptors' targets are unknown. Profiling relied on immunoSEQ multiplex PCR, and the TCRdb table lists in-frame clones only, not all of them. Altogether roughly 41,000 clones are present, 87% being singletons, with the ten largest covering 1.3%. The source material was CD4+ T cells sorted from PBMCs after approximately 19-hour stimulation, sampled from a patient who received antiretroviral therapy. These receptors were taken from an adult man with HIV who was CMV-seropositive. Each CDR3 is given with its conserved first and last residue. The D gene is left open where the match is weak. Expanded clones are given a class, and other clones once, few, many or no size at all.

v_gene: TRBV19; abundance: -; j_gene: TRBJ1-4; d_gene: TRBD1; CDR3aa: CASRPQGAGAEKLFF; CDR3nt: TGTGCCAGTAGGCCACAGGGGGCAGGTGCTGAAAAACTGTTTTTT
v_gene: TRBV11-3; abundance: -; j_gene: TRBJ2-7; d_gene: TRBD2; CDR3aa: CASSFEPAGFYEQYF; CDR3nt: TGTGCCAGCAGCTTTGAACCAGCGGGATTCTACGAGCAGTACTTC
v_gene: TRBV9; abundance: -; j_gene: TRBJ2-7; d_gene: -; CDR3aa: CASSVAGSYEQYF; CDR3nt: TGTGCCAGCAGCGTAGCCGGGTCCTACGAGCAGTACTTC
v_gene: TRBV7-9; abundance: few; j_gene: TRBJ2-2; d_gene: -; CDR3aa: CASSERRAPGELFF; CDR3nt: TGTGCCAGCAGCGAACGAAGGGCACCCGGGGAGCTGTTTTTT
v_gene: TRBV20-1; abundance: -; j_gene: TRBJ1-1; d_gene: -; CDR3aa: CSASTGGTEAFF; CDR3nt: TGCAGTGCTAGTACCGGGGGTACTGAAGCTTTCTTT
v_gene: TRBV6-5; abundance: -; j_gene: TRBJ2-1; d_gene: TRBD1; CDR3aa: CASSQSQGAKNEQFF; CDR3nt: TGTGCCAGCAGCCAATCCCAGGGGGCTAAGAATGAGCAGTTCTTC
v_gene: TRBV3-1/TRBV3-2; abundance: -; j_gene: TRBJ1-2; d_gene: TRBD1; CDR3aa: CASSQGRIREGAFGYTF; CDR3nt: TGTGCCAGCAGCCAAGGGAGAATTCGTGAGGGGGCGTTTGGCTACACCTTC
v_gene: TRBV6-2/TRBV6-3; abundance: -; j_gene: TRBJ2-1; d_gene: TRBD2; CDR3aa: CASSYGVGGGFKYNEQFF; CDR3nt: TGTGCCAGCAGTTACGGGGTTGGCGGGGGGTTTAAATACAATGAGCAGTTCTTC
v_gene: TRBV28; abundance: -; j_gene: TRBJ2-5; d_gene: -; CDR3aa: CASRKSRGKVEAQYF; CDR3nt: TGTGCCAGCAGAAAATCCAGGGGCAAAGTAGAGGCCCAGTACTTC
v_gene: TRBV7-2; abundance: -; j_gene: TRBJ2-1; d_gene: TRBD2; CDR3aa: CASSLLAGALYNEQFF; CDR3nt: TGTGCCAGCAGCCTCTTAGCGGGAGCTCTTTACAATGAGCAGTTCTTC
v_gene: TRBV27; abundance: -; j_gene: TRBJ2-1; d_gene: TRBD2; CDR3aa: CASSFGTSGAQEQFF; CDR3nt: TGTGCCAGCAGTTTCGGGACTAGCGGGGCCCAAGAGCAGTTCTTC
v_gene: TRBV5-6; abundance: -; j_gene: TRBJ2-2; d_gene: -; CDR3aa: CASPPGRGRGELFF; CDR3nt: TGTGCCAGCCCCCCGGGGCGGGGAAGAGGGGAGCTGTTTTTT
v_gene: TRBV4-3; abundance: -; j_gene: TRBJ1-2; d_gene: -; CDR3aa: CASSQGGAGARSYGYTF; CDR3nt: TGCGCCAGCAGCCAAGGGGGTGCGGGGGCGCGGAGCTATGGCTACACCTTC
v_gene: TRBV5-1; abundance: -; j_gene: TRBJ1-1; d_gene: TRBD1; CDR3aa: CASSRGQDTEAFF; CDR3nt: TGCGCCAGCAGCAGGGGACAGGACACTGAAGCTTTCTTT
v_gene: TRBV6-5; abundance: -; j_gene: TRBJ1-1; d_gene: -; CDR3aa: CASSTYDGITEAFF; CDR3nt: TGTGCCAGCAGTACCTACGACGGAATCACTGAAGCTTTCTTT
v_gene: TRBV28; abundance: -; j_gene: TRBJ1-3; d_gene: -; CDR3aa: CASSLEVPRNTIYF; CDR3nt: TGTGCCAGCAGTTTGGAAGTTCCGCGAAACACCATATATTTT
v_gene: TRBV5-6; abundance: few; j_gene: TRBJ2-7; d_gene: TRBD1; CDR3aa: CASSLGQGREQYF; CDR3nt: TGTGCCAGCAGCTTGGGACAGGGTCGGGAGCAGTACTTC
v_gene: TRBV30; abundance: -; j_gene: TRBJ1-4; d_gene: -; CDR3aa: CAWSPQGRTNEKLFF; CDR3nt: TGTGCCTGGTCTCCCCAGGGGCGGACTAATGAAAAACTGTTTTTT
v_gene: TRBV7-9; abundance: -; j_gene: TRBJ1-6; d_gene: TRBD1; CDR3aa: CASSPGTDNSPLHF; CDR3nt: TGTGCCAGCAGCCCGGGGACAGATAATTCACCCCTCCACTTT
v_gene: TRBV4-3; abundance: -; j_gene: TRBJ2-1; d_gene: -; CDR3aa: CASSQDMAGNYNEQFF; CDR3nt: TGCGCCAGCAGCCAAGATATGGCGGGCAACTACAATGAGCAGTTCTTC
v_gene: TRBV2; abundance: -; j_gene: TRBJ1-6; d_gene: TRBD1; CDR3aa: CASSKPNRGVHSPLHF; CDR3nt: TGTGCCAGCTCAAAGCCCAACAGGGGGGTCCATTCACCCCTCCACTTT
v_gene: TRBV18; abundance: -; j_gene: TRBJ1-2; d_gene: -; CDR3aa: CASSPPGANGYYGYTF; CDR3nt: TGTGCCAGCTCACCACCGGGGGCGAATGGTTACTATGGCTACACCTTC
v_gene: TRBV19; abundance: -; j_gene: TRBJ2-1; d_gene: -; CDR3aa: CASRSTGYSYNEQFF; CDR3nt: TGTGCCAGTAGATCTACGGGGTACTCCTACAATGAGCAGTTCTTC
v_gene: TRBV9; abundance: -; j_gene: TRBJ2-6; d_gene: -; CDR3aa: CASSVSGSGANVLTF; CDR3nt: TGTGCCAGCAGCGTATCTGGGTCTGGGGCCAACGTCCTGACTTTC
v_gene: TRBV7-9; abundance: -; j_gene: TRBJ2-3; d_gene: -; CDR3aa: CASRRNRAHTDTQYF; CDR3nt: TGTGCCAGCAGACGAAACAGGGCTCACACAGATACGCAGTATTTT
v_gene: TRBV15; abundance: few; j_gene: TRBJ1-2; d_gene: TRBD1; CDR3aa: CATSMRTGQGYTF; CDR3nt: TGTGCCACCAGCATGAGGACAGGGCAAGGCTACACCTTC
v_gene: TRBV2; abundance: -; j_gene: TRBJ2-7; d_gene: TRBD2; CDR3aa: CASSAKRGDSYEQYF; CDR3nt: TGTGCCAGCAGTGCCAAGCGGGGGGACTCCTACGAGCAGTACTTC
v_gene: TRBV5-1; abundance: -; j_gene: TRBJ1-2; d_gene: -; CDR3aa: CASSFLDYGYTF; CDR3nt: TGCGCCAGCAGCTTCCTGGACTATGGCTACACCTTC
v_gene: TRBV5-1; abundance: -; j_gene: TRBJ1-2; d_gene: -; CDR3aa: CASSNHYGYTF; CDR3nt: TGCGCCAGCAGCAACCACTATGGCTACACCTTC
v_gene: TRBV12-3/TRBV12-4; abundance: -; j_gene: TRBJ2-5; d_gene: -; CDR3aa: CASSPNPEETQYF; CDR3nt: TGTGCCAGCAGCCCCAACCCCGAAGAGACCCAGTACTTC
v_gene: TRBV24-1; abundance: -; j_gene: TRBJ2-6; d_gene: -; CDR3aa: CATSPRGAGANVLTF; CDR3nt: TGTGCCACCAGTCCCAGGGGGGCTGGGGCCAACGTCCTGACTTTC
v_gene: TRBV27; abundance: once; j_gene: TRBJ1-1; d_gene: -; CDR3aa: CASSRQMNTEAFF; CDR3nt: TGTGCCAGCAGTCGACAAATGAACACTGAAGCTTTCTTT
v_gene: TRBV3-1/TRBV3-2; abundance: once; j_gene: TRBJ1-1; d_gene: -; CDR3aa: CASSQDFTEAFF; CDR3nt: TGTGCCAGCAGTCAGGACTTCACTGAAGCTTTCTTT
v_gene: TRBV25-1; abundance: -; j_gene: TRBJ2-7; d_gene: -; CDR3aa: CASSEAGLYEQYF; CDR3nt: TGTGCCAGCAGTGAGGCAGGGCTCTACGAGCAGTACTTC
v_gene: TRBV18; abundance: -; j_gene: TRBJ1-5; d_gene: -; CDR3aa: CASSTDSNQPQHF; CDR3nt: TGTGCCAGCTCCACAGATAGCAATCAGCCCCAGCATTTT
v_gene: TRBV6-5; abundance: -; j_gene: TRBJ2-6; d_gene: -; CDR3aa: CASTLSGANVLTF; CDR3nt: TGTGCCAGCACTCTCTCTGGGGCCAACGTCCTGACTTTC
v_gene: TRBV7-9; abundance: -; j_gene: TRBJ2-7; d_gene: TRBD1; CDR3aa: CASSLVGQGYEQYF; CDR3nt: TGTGCCAGCAGCTTAGTCGGACAGGGTTACGAGCAGTACTTC
v_gene: TRBV18; abundance: few; j_gene: TRBJ2-7; d_gene: TRBD2; CDR3aa: CASSLGTLGLAGGYEQYF; CDR3nt: TGTGCCAGCTCACTCGGGACGCTGGGACTAGCGGGAGGCTACGAGCAGTACTTC
v_gene: TRBV15; abundance: -; j_gene: TRBJ2-7; d_gene: TRBD2; CDR3aa: CATSRVPSLGGSSYEQYF; CDR3nt: TGTGCCACCAGCAGAGTACCTTCGCTTGGCGGGAGCTCCTACGAGCAGTACTTC
v_gene: TRBV4-2; abundance: -; j_gene: TRBJ2-7; d_gene: TRBD2; CDR3aa: CASSQGTSGGAYEQYF; CDR3nt: TGTGCCAGCAGCCAAGGGACTAGCGGGGGCGCCTACGAGCAGTACTTC
v_gene: TRBV6-6; abundance: -; j_gene: TRBJ1-5; d_gene: -; CDR3aa: CASSSTDGGTKQPQHF; CDR3nt: TGTGCCAGCAGTTCCACGGACGGGGGAACAAAGCAGCCCCAGCATTTT
v_gene: TRBV7-6; abundance: -; j_gene: TRBJ2-7; d_gene: -; CDR3aa: CASSRGSEYEQYF; CDR3nt: TGTGCCAGCAGCAGGGGGAGCGAGTACGAGCAGTACTTC
v_gene: TRBV7-2; abundance: -; j_gene: TRBJ1-2; d_gene: -; CDR3aa: CASSLDRSNYGYTF; CDR3nt: TGTGCCAGCAGCCTGGACAGATCTAACTATGGCTACACCTTC
v_gene: TRBV12-5; abundance: -; j_gene: TRBJ2-2; d_gene: TRBD2; CDR3aa: CASGLVGSGTTGELFF; CDR3nt: TGTGCTAGTGGTTTGGTCGGTAGCGGGACTACCGGGGAGCTGTTTTTT
v_gene: TRBV4-1; abundance: -; j_gene: TRBJ1-2; d_gene: -; CDR3aa: CASSQVGQNYGYTF; CDR3nt: TGCGCCAGCAGCCAAGTCGGTCAGAACTATGGCTACACCTTC
v_gene: TRBV3-1/TRBV3-2; abundance: -; j_gene: TRBJ1-1; d_gene: -; CDR3aa: CASSPLGGGTEAFF; CDR3nt: TGTGCCAGCAGCCCTCTGGGGGGGGGAACTGAAGCTTTCTTT
v_gene: TRBV6-6; abundance: -; j_gene: TRBJ2-3; d_gene: -; CDR3aa: CASSPRGAFVDTQYF; CDR3nt: TGTGCCAGCAGTCCCCGGGGGGCGTTTGTGGATACGCAGTATTTT
v_gene: TRBV5-1; abundance: -; j_gene: TRBJ2-1; d_gene: -; CDR3aa: CASSVAAGRTDNEQFF; CDR3nt: TGCGCCAGCAGCGTCGCGGCAGGGAGAACGGACAATGAGCAGTTCTTC
v_gene: TRBV3-1/TRBV3-2; abundance: -; j_gene: TRBJ1-2; d_gene: -; CDR3aa: CASSQEIRGGRGYTF; CDR3nt: TGTGCCAGCAGCCAAGAAATCAGGGGCGGTCGGGGCTACACCTTC
v_gene: TRBV12-3/TRBV12-4; abundance: -; j_gene: TRBJ1-1; d_gene: -; CDR3aa: CASGGGRTEAFF; CDR3nt: TGTGCCAGCGGCGGGGGGAGAACTGAAGCTTTCTTT
v_gene: TRBV30; abundance: -; j_gene: TRBJ2-7; d_gene: TRBD1; CDR3aa: CAWSVGQGVNEQYF; CDR3nt: TGTGCCTGGAGTGTAGGTCAGGGGGTCAACGAGCAGTACTTC
v_gene: TRBV14; abundance: -; j_gene: TRBJ1-1; d_gene: -; CDR3aa: CASSRSGGVGSTEAFF; CDR3nt: TGTGCCAGCAGCCGTTCGGGGGGGGTTGGGTCCACTGAAGCTTTCTTT
v_gene: TRBV4-2; abundance: -; j_gene: TRBJ1-6; d_gene: -; CDR3aa: CASSQNSGGRGNSPLHF; CDR3nt: TGTGCCAGCAGCCAAAACTCCGGAGGCAGGGGAAATTCACCCCTCCACTTT
v_gene: TRBV3-1/TRBV3-2; abundance: -; j_gene: TRBJ1-2; d_gene: TRBD1; CDR3aa: CASSQVEDRAGGYTF; CDR3nt: TGTGCCAGCAGCCAAGTGGAGGACAGGGCAGGGGGCTACACCTTC
v_gene: TRBV27; abundance: -; j_gene: TRBJ2-1; d_gene: -; CDR3aa: CASSLSKVAGDEQFF; CDR3nt: TGTGCCAGCAGTTTATCGAAGGTAGCCGGGGATGAGCAGTTCTTC
v_gene: TRBV5-1; abundance: -; j_gene: TRBJ1-3; d_gene: -; CDR3aa: CASSPLGGNTIYF; CDR3nt: TGCGCCAGCAGCCCCCTGGGCGGAAACACCATATATTTT
v_gene: TRBV14; abundance: -; j_gene: TRBJ1-1; d_gene: TRBD1; CDR3aa: CASSHPGQGHGSTEAFF; CDR3nt: TGTGCCAGCAGCCATCCGGGACAGGGACATGGGTCCACTGAAGCTTTCTTT